This TCR beta chain was sequenced during a study of blood T cell repertoires in COVID-19. Study information: Sources were T cells, B-cell-depleted T cells, or PBMCs; the material itself was cDNA or gDNA.

Donors were grouped by their self-reported clinical history. This CDR3 is 13 amino acids long. Germline V lookup: CDR1 SGDLS, CDR2 YYNGEE. With 0 bases removed from V and 1 base from J, the gap between germline ends came to 4 bases. This table comes from immunoSEQ multiplex PCR, and its TCRdb copy is limited to in-frame clones, with some not included. The sample gives about 430,000 clones, about 88% of which show up once; 1.2% to 1.5% is in the top ten. The chain recombines TRBV9 with TRBJ2-5; D ambiguous. Sequencing used PBMCs or T cells enriched from blood (not recorded which). The TCR was taken from a woman between 18 and 29 years old who had been exposed to COVID-19. The CDR3: CASSVDSQETQYF. CDR3 in DNA: TGTGCCAGCAGCGTAGACAGCCAAGAGACCCAGTACTTC.